This T cell receptor beta chain was captured in a study of low-dose radiotherapy and immunotherapy resistance in tumors. Study information: Each patient was administered nivolumab intravenously at 240 mg, which was a flat dose, every two weeks, along with intravenous ipilimumab at 1 mg/kg every six weeks.

Trimming cost V 0 bases and J 2 bases; bases outside gene matches: 12. The CDR3 covers 18 residues. The germline CDR1 and CDR2 sequences are MNHNY and SVGAGI (reference sequence). This clonotype was counted many times. Time point described: after trial treatment. The treatment is: LDRT plus nivolumab, ipilimumab, low-dose cyclophosphamide and aspirin (RACIN trial). The study gave donors nivolumab, ipilimumab, aspirin, low-dose cyclophosphamide and low-dose radiotherapy. Both TCRalpha and TCRbeta chains were reverse transcribed with V-gene-specific primers. Amplification, which lasted about 20 PCR cycles, used a constant-region primer and V-primer adapter to amplify TCRs. mRNA, once isolated, was amplified by in vitro transcription. From the reads, TCRdb called clonotypes with MiXCR, one entry per CDR3 protein. This sample has some 57,000 distinct CDR3 sequences, with under 30% found just once.

Sequenced here: PBMCs, sampled after low-dose radiotherapy plus immunotherapy. The chain recombines TRBV6-6 with TRBJ2-7, with 8 bases matching TRBD1. This receptor was taken from a male donor with prostate cancer. The CDR3: CASSYSLDRASPPYEQYF. CDR3 sequence (DNA): TGTGCCAGCAGTTACTCCCTGGACAGGGCTTCCCCTCCCTACGAGCAGTACTTC.